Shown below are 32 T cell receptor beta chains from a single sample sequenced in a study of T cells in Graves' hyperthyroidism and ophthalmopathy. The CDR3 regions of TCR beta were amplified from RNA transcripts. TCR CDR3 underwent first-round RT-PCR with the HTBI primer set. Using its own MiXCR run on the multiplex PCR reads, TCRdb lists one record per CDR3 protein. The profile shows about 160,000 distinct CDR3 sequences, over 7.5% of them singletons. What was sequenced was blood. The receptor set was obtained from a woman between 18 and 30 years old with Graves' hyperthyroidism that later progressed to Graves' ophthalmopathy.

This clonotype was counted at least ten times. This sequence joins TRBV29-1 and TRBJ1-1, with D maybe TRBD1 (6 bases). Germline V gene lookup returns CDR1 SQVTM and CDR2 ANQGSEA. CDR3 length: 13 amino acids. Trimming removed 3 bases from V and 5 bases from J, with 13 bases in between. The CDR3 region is CSVETGARTEAFF. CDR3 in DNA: TGCAGCGTTGAGACGGGGGCTCGGACTGAAGCTTTCTTT. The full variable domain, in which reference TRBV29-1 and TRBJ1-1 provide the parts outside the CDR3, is SAVISQKPSRDICQRGTSLTIQCQVDSQVTMMFWYRQQPGQSLTLIATANQGSEATYESGFVIDKFPISRPNLTFSTLTVSNMSPEDSSIYLCSVETGARTEAFFGQGTRLTVV.

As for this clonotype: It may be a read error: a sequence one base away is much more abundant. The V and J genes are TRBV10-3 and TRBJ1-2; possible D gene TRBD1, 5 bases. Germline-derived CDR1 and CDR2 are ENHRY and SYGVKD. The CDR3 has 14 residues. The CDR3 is CAVSEKGMTDGYTF. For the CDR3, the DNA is TGTGCCGTCAGTGAGAAGGGGATGACTGATGGCTACACCTTC.

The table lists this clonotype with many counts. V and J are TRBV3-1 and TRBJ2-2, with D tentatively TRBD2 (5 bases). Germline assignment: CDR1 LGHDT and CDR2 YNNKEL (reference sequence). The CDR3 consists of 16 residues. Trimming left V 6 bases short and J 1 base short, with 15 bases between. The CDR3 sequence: CASRFARGLNTGELFF. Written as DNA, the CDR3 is TGTGCCAGCAGGTTCGCTCGCGGACTGAACACCGGGGAGCTGTTTTTT. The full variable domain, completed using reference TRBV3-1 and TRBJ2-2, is DTAVSQTPKYLVTQMGNDKSIKCEQNLGHDTMYWYKQDSKKFLKIMFSYNNKELIINETVPNRFSPKSPDKAHLNLHINSLELGDSAVYFCASRFARGLNTGELFFGEGSRLTVL.

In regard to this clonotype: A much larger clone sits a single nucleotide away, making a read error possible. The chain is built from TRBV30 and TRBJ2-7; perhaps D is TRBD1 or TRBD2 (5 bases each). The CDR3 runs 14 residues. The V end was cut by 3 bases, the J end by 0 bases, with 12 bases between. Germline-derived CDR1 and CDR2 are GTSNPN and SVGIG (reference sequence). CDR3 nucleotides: TGTGCCTGGAGCGTAGGGGACGGCTCCTACGAGCAGTACTTC. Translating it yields CAWSVGDGSYEQYF.

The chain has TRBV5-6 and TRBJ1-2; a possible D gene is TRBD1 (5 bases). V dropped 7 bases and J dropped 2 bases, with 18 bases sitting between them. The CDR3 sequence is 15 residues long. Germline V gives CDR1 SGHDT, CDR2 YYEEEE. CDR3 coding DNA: TGTGCCAGCGGCCCTGGACATGGGATAAACTATGGCTACACCTTC. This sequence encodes CASGPGHGINYGYTF. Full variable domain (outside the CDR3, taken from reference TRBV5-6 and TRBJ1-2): DAGVTQSPTHLIKTRGQQVTLRCSPKSGHDTVSWYQQALGQGPQFIFQYYEEEERQRGNFPDRFSGHQFPNYSSELNVNALLLGDSALYLCASGPGHGINYGYTFGSGTRLTVV.

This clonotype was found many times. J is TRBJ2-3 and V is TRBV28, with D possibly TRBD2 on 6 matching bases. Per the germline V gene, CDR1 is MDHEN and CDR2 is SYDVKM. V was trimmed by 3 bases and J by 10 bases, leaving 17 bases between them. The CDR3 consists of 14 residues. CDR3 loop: CASSFRSTRGAQYF. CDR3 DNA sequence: TGTGCCAGCAGTTTCCGATCGACCCGCGGGGCGCAGTATTTT.

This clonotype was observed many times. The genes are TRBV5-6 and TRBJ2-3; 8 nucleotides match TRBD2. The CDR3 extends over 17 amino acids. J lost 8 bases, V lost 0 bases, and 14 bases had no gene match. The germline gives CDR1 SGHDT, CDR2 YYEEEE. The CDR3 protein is CASSLAGGGPRPGTQYF. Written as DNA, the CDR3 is TGTGCCAGCAGCTTGGCCGGCGGGGGGCCCCGTCCCGGTACGCAGTATTTT.

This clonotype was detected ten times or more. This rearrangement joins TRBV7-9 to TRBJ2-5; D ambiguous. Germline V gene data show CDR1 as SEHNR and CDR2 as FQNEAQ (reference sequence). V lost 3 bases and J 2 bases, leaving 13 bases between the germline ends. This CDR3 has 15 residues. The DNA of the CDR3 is TGTGCCAGCAGCTTGGGATTCGGGCTTCAAGAGACCCAGTACTTC. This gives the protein CASSLGFGLQETQYF.

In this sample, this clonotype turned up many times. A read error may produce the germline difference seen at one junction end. CDR3 residues: CSARAGQGGYEQYF. For the CDR3, the DNA is TGCAGCGCTAGAGCGGGACAGGGAGGCTACGAGCAGTACTTC. The gene calls are TRBV20-1 and TRBJ2-7; 9 bases fit TRBD1. Germline V gene lookup returns CDR1 DFQATT and CDR2 SNEGSKA (reference sequence). This CDR3 has 14 residues.

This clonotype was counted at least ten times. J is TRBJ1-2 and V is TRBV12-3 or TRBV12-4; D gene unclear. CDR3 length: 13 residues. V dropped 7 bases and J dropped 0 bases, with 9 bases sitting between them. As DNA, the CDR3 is TGTGCCAGCACCGCTACAGCTAACTATGGCTACACCTTC. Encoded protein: CASTATANYGYTF.

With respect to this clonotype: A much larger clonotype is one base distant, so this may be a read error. The CDR3 nucleotides are TGTGCCAGCAGCCCCGGACAGGAGCCTGAAAAACTGTTTTTT. It specifies CASSPGQEPEKLFF. The genes are TRBV28 and TRBJ1-4, with 7 bases fitting TRBD1. V shed 6 bases and J 7 bases; nucleotides not matched to a gene: 8. CDR1 MDHEN and CDR2 SYDVKM come from the germline V gene. The length of the CDR3 is 14 residues.

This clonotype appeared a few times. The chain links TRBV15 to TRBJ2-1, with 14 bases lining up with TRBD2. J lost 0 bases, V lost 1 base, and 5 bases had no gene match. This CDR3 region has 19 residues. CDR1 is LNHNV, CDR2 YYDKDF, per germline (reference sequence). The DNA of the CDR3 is TGTGCCACCAGCAGAGGCTTCGGGACTAGCGGGAGCTCCTACAATGAGCAGTTCTTC. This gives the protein CATSRGFGTSGSSYNEQFF.

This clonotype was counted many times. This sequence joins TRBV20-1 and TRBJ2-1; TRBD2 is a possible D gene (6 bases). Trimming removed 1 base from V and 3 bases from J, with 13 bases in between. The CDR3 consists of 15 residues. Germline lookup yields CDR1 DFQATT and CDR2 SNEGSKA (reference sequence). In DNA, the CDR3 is TGCAGTGCTAGAGCTGCAGGGCGGGACTACAATGAGCAGTTCTTC. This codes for CSARAAGRDYNEQFF.

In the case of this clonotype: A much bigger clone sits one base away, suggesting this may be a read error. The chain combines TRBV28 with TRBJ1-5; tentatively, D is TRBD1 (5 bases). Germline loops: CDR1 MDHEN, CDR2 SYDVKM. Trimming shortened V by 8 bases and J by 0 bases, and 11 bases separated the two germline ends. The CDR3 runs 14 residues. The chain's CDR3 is CASGRGDSNQPQHF. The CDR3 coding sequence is TGTGCCAGCGGAAGGGGAGATAGCAATCAGCCCCAGCATTTT.

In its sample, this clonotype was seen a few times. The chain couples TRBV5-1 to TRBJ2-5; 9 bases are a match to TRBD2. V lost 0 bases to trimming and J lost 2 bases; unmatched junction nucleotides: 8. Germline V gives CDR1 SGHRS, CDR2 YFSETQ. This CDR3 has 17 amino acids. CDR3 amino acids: CASSLAGGGATQETQYF. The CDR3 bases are TGCGCCAGCAGCTTGGCCGGCGGGGGGGCCACACAAGAGACCCAGTACTTC. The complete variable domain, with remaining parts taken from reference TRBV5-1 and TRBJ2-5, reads KAGVTQTPRYLIKTRGQQVTLSCSPISGHRSVSWYQQTPGQGLQFLFEYFSETQRNKGNFPGRFSGRQFSNSRSEMNVSTLELGDSALYLCASSLAGGGATQETQYFGPGTRLLVL.

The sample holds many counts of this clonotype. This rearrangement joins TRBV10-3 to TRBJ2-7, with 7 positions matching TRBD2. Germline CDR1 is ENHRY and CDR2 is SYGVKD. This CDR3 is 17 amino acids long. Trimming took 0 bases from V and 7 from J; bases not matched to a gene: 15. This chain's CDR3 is CAISESQAGATYVEQYF. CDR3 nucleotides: TGTGCCATCAGTGAGTCGCAGGCGGGAGCCACCTATGTGGAGCAGTACTTC.

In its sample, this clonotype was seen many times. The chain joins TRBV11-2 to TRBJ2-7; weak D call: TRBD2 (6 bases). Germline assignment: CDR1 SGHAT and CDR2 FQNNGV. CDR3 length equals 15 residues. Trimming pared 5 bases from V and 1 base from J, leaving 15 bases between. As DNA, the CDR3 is TGTGCCAGCAGCGGGACTGCGATAATGTCCTACGAGCAGTACTTC. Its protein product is CASSGTAIMSYEQYF.

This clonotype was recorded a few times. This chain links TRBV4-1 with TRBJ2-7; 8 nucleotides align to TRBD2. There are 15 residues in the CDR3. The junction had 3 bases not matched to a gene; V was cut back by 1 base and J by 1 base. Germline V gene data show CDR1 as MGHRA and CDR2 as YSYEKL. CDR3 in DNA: TGCGCCAGCAGCCAAGGGTCTAGCGGGTCCTACGAGCAGTACTTC. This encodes CASSQGSSGSYEQYF.

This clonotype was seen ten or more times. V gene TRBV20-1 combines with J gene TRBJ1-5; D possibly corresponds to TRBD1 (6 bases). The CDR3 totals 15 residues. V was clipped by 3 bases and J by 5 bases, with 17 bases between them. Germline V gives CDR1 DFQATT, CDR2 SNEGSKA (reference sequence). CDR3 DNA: TGCAGTGCTAGGGGGGGGGCGGCGGGGGATCAGCCCCAGCATTTT. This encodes CSARGGAAGDQPQHF.

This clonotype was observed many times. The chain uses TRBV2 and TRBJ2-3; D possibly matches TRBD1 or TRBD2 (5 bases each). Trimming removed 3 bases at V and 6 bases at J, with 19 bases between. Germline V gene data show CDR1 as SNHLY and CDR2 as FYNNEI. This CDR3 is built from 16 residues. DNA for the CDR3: TGTGCCAGCAGTGATGTAGTGGGACCCACCGGCGATACGCAGTATTTT. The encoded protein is CASSDVVGPTGDTQYF.

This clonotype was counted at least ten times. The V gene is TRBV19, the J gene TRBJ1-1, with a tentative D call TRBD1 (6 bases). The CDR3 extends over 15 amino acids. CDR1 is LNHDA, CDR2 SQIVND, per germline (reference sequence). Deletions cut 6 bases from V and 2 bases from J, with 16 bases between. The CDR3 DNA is TGTGCCAGTAGGTTTCGGACAGCCCCTAACACTGAAGCTTTCTTT. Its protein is CASRFRTAPNTEAFF.

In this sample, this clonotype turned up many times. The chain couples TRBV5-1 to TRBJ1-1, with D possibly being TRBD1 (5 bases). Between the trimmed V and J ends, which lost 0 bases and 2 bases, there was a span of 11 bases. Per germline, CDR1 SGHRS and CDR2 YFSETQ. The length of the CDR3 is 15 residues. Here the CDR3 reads CASSLVTGDNTEAFF. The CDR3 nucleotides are TGCGCCAGCAGCTTGGTTACAGGCGATAACACTGAAGCTTTCTTT.

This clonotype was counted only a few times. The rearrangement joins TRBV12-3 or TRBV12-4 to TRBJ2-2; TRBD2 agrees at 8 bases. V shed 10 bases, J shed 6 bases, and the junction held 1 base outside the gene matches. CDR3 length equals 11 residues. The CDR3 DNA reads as TGTGCCAACGGGGGGGCCGGGGAGCTGTTTTTT. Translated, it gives CANGGAGELFF.

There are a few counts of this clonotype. As DNA, the CDR3 is TGTGCCAGCAGGCCGCGAAGTGGACTAGCGGGAGGCGAGCAGTACTTC. Its translation: CASRPRSGLAGGEQYF. The chain uses TRBV6-2 or TRBV6-3 and TRBJ2-7, with TRBD2 matching over 14 bases. In germline, CDR1 is MNHEY, CDR2 SVGEGT. The ends lost 6 bases at V and 6 bases at J; junction bases unmatched: 10. The CDR3 consists of 16 residues.

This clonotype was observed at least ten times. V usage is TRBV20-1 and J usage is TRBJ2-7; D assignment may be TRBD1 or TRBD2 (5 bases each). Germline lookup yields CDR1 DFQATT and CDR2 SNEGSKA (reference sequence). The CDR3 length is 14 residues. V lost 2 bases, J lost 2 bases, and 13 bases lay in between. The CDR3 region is CSARSSPGPYEQYF. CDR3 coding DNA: TGCAGTGCTAGATCGAGCCCGGGGCCCTACGAGCAGTACTTC.

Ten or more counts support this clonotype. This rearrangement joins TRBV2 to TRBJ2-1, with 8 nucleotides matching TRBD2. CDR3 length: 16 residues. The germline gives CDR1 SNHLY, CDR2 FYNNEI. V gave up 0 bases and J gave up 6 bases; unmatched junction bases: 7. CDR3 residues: CASSEASSGKSNEQFF. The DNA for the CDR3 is TGTGCCAGCAGTGAAGCGAGTAGCGGGAAGAGCAATGAGCAGTTCTTC.

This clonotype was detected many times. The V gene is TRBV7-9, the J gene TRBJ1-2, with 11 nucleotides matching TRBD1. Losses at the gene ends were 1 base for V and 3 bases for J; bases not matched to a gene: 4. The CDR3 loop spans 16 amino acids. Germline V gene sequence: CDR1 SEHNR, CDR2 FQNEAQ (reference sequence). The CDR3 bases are TGTGCCAGCAGCTTAGGTGGGACAGGGGGATACTATGGCTACACCTTC. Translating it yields CASSLGGTGGYYGYTF.

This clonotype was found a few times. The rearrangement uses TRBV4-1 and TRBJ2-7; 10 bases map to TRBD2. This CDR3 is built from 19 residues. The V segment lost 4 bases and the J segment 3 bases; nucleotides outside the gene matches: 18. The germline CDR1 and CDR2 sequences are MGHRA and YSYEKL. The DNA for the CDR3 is TGCGCCAGCAGCCCAACTAGCGGGGCCTCCTCAGGGAAACTCTACGAGCAGTACTTC. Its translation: CASSPTSGASSGKLYEQYF.

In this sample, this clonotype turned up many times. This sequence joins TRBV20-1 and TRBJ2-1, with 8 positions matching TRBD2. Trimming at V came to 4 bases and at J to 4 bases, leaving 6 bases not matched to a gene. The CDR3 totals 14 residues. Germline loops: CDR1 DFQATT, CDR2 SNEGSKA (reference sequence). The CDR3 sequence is CSATLGLEYNEQFF. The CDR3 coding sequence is TGCAGTGCTACCCTGGGACTAGAGTACAATGAGCAGTTCTTC.

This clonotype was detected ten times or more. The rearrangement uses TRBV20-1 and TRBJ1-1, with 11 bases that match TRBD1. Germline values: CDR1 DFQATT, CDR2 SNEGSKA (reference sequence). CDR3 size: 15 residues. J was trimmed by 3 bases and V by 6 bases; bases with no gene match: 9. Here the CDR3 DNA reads TGCAGTGCCAACAGGGGACAGGGGGTTTACACTGAAGCTTTCTTT. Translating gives CSANRGQGVYTEAFF.

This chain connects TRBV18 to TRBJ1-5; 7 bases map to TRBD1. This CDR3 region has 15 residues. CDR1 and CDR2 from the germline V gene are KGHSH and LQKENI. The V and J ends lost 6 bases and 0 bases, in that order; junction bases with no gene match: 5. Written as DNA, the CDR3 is TGTGCCAGCTCCGACAGGGTGGATAGCAATCAGCCCCAGCATTTT. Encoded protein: CASSDRVDSNQPQHF.

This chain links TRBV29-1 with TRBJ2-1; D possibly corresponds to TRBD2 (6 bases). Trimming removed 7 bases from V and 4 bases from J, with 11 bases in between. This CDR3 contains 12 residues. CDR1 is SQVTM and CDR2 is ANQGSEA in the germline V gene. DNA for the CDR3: TGCAGCGGGGGGGTCGGATACAATGAGCAGTTCTTC. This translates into CSGGVGYNEQFF.